A single sample is the source of the 23 T cell receptor beta chains below, sequenced in a study of T cell responses to AZD1222 COVID-19 vaccine. Sequenced by immunoSEQ multiplex PCR; TCRdb stores in-frame clones only, minus some. Of about 56,000 clones in the sample, 70% to 90% are singletons; the top ten hold about 15%. This specimen consisted of peripheral blood, obtained on day 0 of AZD1222 vaccination. The receptors originated from an adult in good health.

The chain recombines TRBV11-1 with TRBJ2-7; D not certain. The V and J ends lost 3 bases and 2 bases respectively, with 14 bases between them. The germline V gene has CDR1 SGHAT and CDR2 FQDESV (reference sequence). The CDR3 length is 15 residues. This chain's CDR3 is CASSFLGGPTYEQYF. The CDR3 coding sequence is TGTGCCAGCAGCTTCCTCGGCGGACCGACCTACGAGCAGTACTTC.

This chain links TRBV7-9 with TRBJ1-4, with D possibly being TRBD1 (5 bases). Looked up from germline, CDR1 is SEHNR and CDR2 is FQNEAQ (reference sequence). This CDR3 comprises 16 residues. With 5 bases removed from V and 1 base from J, the gap between germline ends came to 14 bases. CDR3 amino acids: CASSPRDRRTNEKLFF. Written as DNA, the CDR3 is TGTGCCAGCAGCCCCCGGGACCGCAGAACTAATGAAAAACTGTTTTTT.

V and J are TRBV7-6 and TRBJ1-5; a possible D gene is TRBD1 (6 bases). The CDR3 extends over 14 amino acids. Trimming took off 5 bases at V and 3 bases at J, with 11 bases between the two ends. CDR1 SGHVS and CDR2 FNYEAQ come from the germline V gene. CDR3 DNA sequence: TGTGCCAGCAGCCGAGGGGGTCCCAATCAGCCCCAGCATTTT. It translates to CASSRGGPNQPQHF.

The chain joins TRBV10-3 to TRBJ1-2; the D is unclear. The length of the CDR3 is 14 residues. Germline CDR1 is ENHRY and CDR2 is SYGVKD. V was cut by 0 bases and J by 1 base, with 6 bases left in between. CDR3 sequence (DNA): TGTGCCATCAGTGAGTCGCGGGGTAACTATGGCTACACCTTC. Amino acids: CAISESRGNYGYTF.

The CDR3: CASSLWYGMSPANTGELFF. DNA of the CDR3: TGTGCCAGCAGTTTATGGTACGGGATGAGTCCCGCGAACACCGGGGAGCTGTTTTTT. The chain links TRBV27 to TRBJ2-2; tentative D call: TRBD2 (5 bases). The germline V and J ends were trimmed by 1 base and 0 bases, with 18 bases remaining between them. Germline-derived CDR1 and CDR2 are MNHEY and SMNVEV (reference sequence). This CDR3 region has 19 residues.

This chain uses TRBV19 with TRBJ2-3; D may be TRBD2 (5 bases). Trimming took off 6 bases at V and 0 bases at J, with 10 bases between the two ends. CDR3 length: 14 amino acids. Germline V CDR1 and CDR2: LNHDA, SQIVND (reference sequence). CDR3 sequence: CASSKLGSTDTQYF. CDR3 sequence (DNA): TGTGCCAGTAGCAAACTAGGAAGCACAGATACGCAGTATTTT.

The genes are TRBV11-2 and TRBJ2-6; D may match TRBD1 or TRBD2 (5 bases each). V was clipped by 3 bases and J by 6 bases, with 12 bases between them. The CDR3 covers 15 residues. The germline V gene has CDR1 SGHAT and CDR2 FQNNGV. DNA for the CDR3: TGTGCCAGCAGCTTCCCACTTGGGACGGCCAACGTCCTGACTTTC. Residues: CASSFPLGTANVLTF.

The chain links TRBV19 to TRBJ2-5; no reliable D call. V dropped 9 bases and J dropped 5 bases, with 19 bases sitting between them. Germline V gives CDR1 LNHDA, CDR2 SQIVND (reference sequence). This CDR3 has 14 amino acids. In nucleotides, the CDR3 is TGTGCCAGCAAACCTGGACCAGCACAGGAGACCCAGTACTTC. Translating it yields CASKPGPAQETQYF.

This chain connects TRBV7-8 to TRBJ1-4, with D perhaps matching TRBD1 (6 bases). V was clipped by 5 bases and J by 8 bases, with 15 bases between them. The CDR3 extends over 14 amino acids. Germline V gene sequence: CDR1 SGHVS, CDR2 FQNEAQ. CDR3 nucleotides: TGTGCCAGCAGCCACAGGGTTAGGAGGGAAAAACTGTTTTTT. Protein: CASSHRVRREKLFF. Full variable domain (rest looked up from reference TRBV7-8 and TRBJ1-4): GAGVSQSPRYKVAKRGQDVALRCDPISGHVSLFWYQQALGQGPEFLTYFQNEAQLDKSGLPSDRFFAERPEGSVSTLKIQRTQQEDSAVYLCASSHRVRREKLFFGSGTQLSVL.

The rearrangement uses TRBV25-1 and TRBJ2-3; D may be TRBD2 (5 bases). Germline V gene lookup returns CDR1 MGHDK and CDR2 SYGVNS. V was pared by 11 bases and J by 5 bases, with 8 bases between. This CDR3 has 10 amino acids. CDR3 sequence reads: CAAEGDTQYF. CDR3 DNA sequence: TGTGCCGCCGAGGGAGATACGCAGTATTTT.

V is TRBV6-6 and J is TRBJ2-3; D is perhaps TRBD1 (7 bases). The V gene lost 5 bases and the J gene lost 7 bases, with 16 bases spanning the gap. The CDR3 has 14 residues. Germline CDR1 is MNHNY and CDR2 is SVGAGI (reference sequence). CDR3 in amino acids: CASSRGDSINTQYF. The CDR3 nucleotides read TGTGCCAGCAGTAGGGGGGACAGCATCAATACGCAGTATTTT.

The CDR3 DNA sequence: TGTGCCAGCAGCTTGACTTCAGGGGCGATCACAGATACGCAGTATTTT. This encodes CASSLTSGAITDTQYF. The rearrangement uses TRBV5-4 and TRBJ2-3; TRBD1 might be the D (6 bases). Germline CDR1 reads SGHNT; CDR2 reads YYREEE (reference sequence). CDR3 length: 16 amino acids. V shed 1 base and J shed 2 bases, with 14 bases lying between them.

V gene TRBV7-9 combines with J gene TRBJ1-6; D gene ambiguous. The CDR3 sequence is 12 residues long. The germline gives CDR1 SEHNR, CDR2 FQNEAQ (reference sequence). V was trimmed by 8 bases and J by 10 bases, leaving 12 bases between them. The CDR3 bases are TGTGCCAGCCAGGAAGGAATCTCACCCCTCCACTTT. Its protein is CASQEGISPLHF. Filled out from reference TRBV7-9 and TRBJ1-6, the complete variable domain reads DTGVSQNPRHKITKRGQNVTFRCDPISEHNRLYWYRQTLGQGPEFLTYFQNEAQLEKSRLLSDRFSAERPKGSFSTLEIQRTEQGDSAMYLCASQEGISPLHFGNGTRLTVT.

There are a few counts of this clone. The chain carries TRBV5-3 and TRBJ2-3, with 7 bases aligning to TRBD2. TRBV5-3 is classed as an ORF, of uncertain function. This CDR3 comprises 14 residues. Trimming cost V 7 bases and J 6 bases; bases outside gene matches: 11. In DNA form, the CDR3 reads TGTGCCAGACCCCAGGCAGCGGGGAGGGATACGCAGTATTTT. It is translated as CARPQAAGRDTQYF.

The rearrangement uses TRBV7-3 and TRBJ1-2; D perhaps matches TRBD1 (6 bases). Between the trimmed V and J ends, which lost 1 base and 8 bases, there was a span of 11 bases. This CDR3 contains 13 residues. Germline CDR1 SGHTA, CDR2 FQGTGA. CDR3 nucleotides: TGTGCCAGCAGCTTAAATCAGGGGAGAGGCTACACCTTC. It specifies CASSLNQGRGYTF.

The chain has TRBV7-6 and TRBJ2-2; 12 bases match TRBD1. Unmatched junction bases numbered 5, after V lost 6 bases and J lost 6 bases. This CDR3 has 15 amino acids. The germline V gene has CDR1 SGHVS and CDR2 FNYEAQ. CDR3 amino acids: CASSKRDRGPGELFF. CDR3 nucleotides: TGTGCCAGCAGTAAAAGGGACAGGGGGCCCGGGGAGCTGTTTTTT. Combining the CDR3 with reference TRBV7-6 and TRBJ2-2 gives the whole variable domain GAGVSQSPRYKVTKRGQDVALRCDPISGHVSLYWYRQALGQGPEFLTYFNYEAQQDKSGLPNDRFSAERPEGSISTLTIQRTEQRDSAMYRCASSKRDRGPGELFFGEGSRLTVL.

The CDR3 region has the DNA TGCGCCAGCAGCTTGTCAGGGGATGGCTACACCTTC. Its translation: CASSLSGDGYTF. The chain links TRBV5-1 to TRBJ1-2; D perhaps matches TRBD1 (6 bases). V was pared by 1 base and J by 6 bases, with 7 bases between. CDR1 and CDR2 from the germline V gene are SGHRS and YFSETQ. This CDR3 spans 12 amino acids.

This clone has just a few counts. J is TRBJ2-1 and V is TRBV7-9, with D perhaps TRBD1 or TRBD2 (5 bases each). This CDR3 spans 13 amino acids. CDR1 is SEHNR and CDR2 is FQNEAQ in the germline V gene (reference sequence). The germline V and J ends were trimmed by 5 bases and 5 bases, with 10 bases remaining between them. The CDR3 loop is CASSRDLDNEQFF. The CDR3 DNA is TGTGCCAGCAGCCGGGACCTAGACAATGAGCAGTTCTTC.

This clone was found once. J is TRBJ1-2 and V is TRBV28; no reliable D call. CDR1 is MDHEN and CDR2 is SYDVKM in the germline V gene. Between the trimmed V and J ends, which lost 2 bases and 3 bases, there was a span of 10 bases. This CDR3 is 14 amino acids long. CDR3 DNA: TGTGCCAGCAGTTTAAGTCCTGGGCACTATGGCTACACCTTC. This gives the protein CASSLSPGHYGYTF.

The chain recombines TRBV11-2 with TRBJ2-5, with D perhaps TRBD1 or TRBD2 (5 bases each). Germline loops: CDR1 SGHAT, CDR2 FQNNGV. The CDR3 is 15 amino acids. V was cut by 0 bases and J by 3 bases, with 11 bases left in between. The CDR3 DNA is TGTGCCAGCAGCTTAGATGGGGGATTAGAAGAGACCCAGTACTTC. Amino acids: CASSLDGGLEETQYF.

The rearrangement uses TRBV5-4 and TRBJ1-6, with D perhaps TRBD1 (5 bases). Germline V CDR1 and CDR2: SGHNT, YYREEE (reference sequence). The CDR3 consists of 15 residues. The V end lost 4 bases, the J end lost 10 bases, and 18 bases lay between the germline ends. CDR3 sequence: CASSQGRPSGSPLHF. CDR3 nucleotide sequence: TGTGCCAGCAGCCAGGGACGGCCTTCAGGGTCACCCCTCCACTTT.

V gene TRBV7-8 combines with J gene TRBJ1-1, with D possibly TRBD1 on 5 matching bases. This CDR3 spans 14 amino acids. Germline CDR1 is SGHVS and CDR2 is FQNEAQ. The V gene lost 5 bases and the J gene lost 6 bases, with 16 bases spanning the gap. The CDR3 sequence is CASSPEGRSAEAFF. CDR3 in DNA: TGTGCCAGCAGCCCGGAGGGGAGGAGCGCTGAAGCTTTCTTT.

The gene calls are TRBV11-1 and TRBJ1-3; D is unresolved. The length of the CDR3 is 15 residues. With 5 bases removed from V and 2 bases from J, the gap between germline ends came to 13 bases. Germline V gene lookup returns CDR1 SGHAT and CDR2 FQDESV (reference sequence). CDR3 sequence: CASSPLRVPGNTIYF. CDR3 bases: TGTGCCAGCAGCCCTCTTCGGGTCCCTGGAAACACCATATATTTT.